The 27 T cell receptor beta chains presented below share a single source sample, sequenced in a study of beta chain features in type 1 diabetes. General study points: The study found moderately but significantly shorter TCRB CDR3s in all four CD4+ subsets of Type 1 diabetes patients.

What was sequenced were expressed TCRB transcripts, since all of the isolated RNA had been reverse transcribed. The protocol was immunoSEQ multiplex PCR, while the TCRdb copy is restricted to in-frame clones and leaves out a portion. Of hundreds of thousands of clones in the sample, around 15% were seen once. Their target antigens are unknown. The sample taken for sequencing was naive CD4+ T cells from blood. These receptor sequences come from a man younger than 35 with type 1 diabetes.

This clone was seen only a few times. This chain uses TRBV15 with TRBJ1-1; D is possibly TRBD1 (5 bases). The CDR3 consists of 16 residues. Trimming removed 0 bases at V and 4 bases at J, with 15 bases between. CDR1 LNHNV and CDR2 YYDKDF come from the germline V gene (reference sequence). The CDR3 spells CATSRDASGTTTEAFF. In DNA form, the CDR3 reads TGTGCCACCAGCAGAGATGCATCAGGGACGACCACTGAAGCTTTCTTT.

V usage is TRBV29-1 and J usage is TRBJ1-1; D possibly corresponds to TRBD1 (5 bases). Germline V gene data show CDR1 as SQVTM and CDR2 as ANQGSEA. V lost 3 bases and J 2 bases, leaving 13 bases between the germline ends. CDR3 size: 14 residues. This CDR3 reads CSVEVGESNTEAFF. The CDR3 DNA reads as TGCAGCGTTGAGGTGGGGGAAAGTAACACTGAAGCTTTCTTT.

Remarks on this clone: The sample contains more than one DNA sequence encoding this CDR3. The V call is TRBV6-5, the J call TRBJ1-1; D ambiguous. The length of the CDR3 is 13 residues. Germline-derived CDR1 and CDR2 are MNHEY and SVGAGI. V dropped 4 bases and J dropped 0 bases, with 6 bases sitting between them. The CDR3 bases are TGTGCCAGCAGTTTGACCGTGAACACTGAAGCTTTCTTT. It specifies CASSLTVNTEAFF.

There are a few counts of this clone. The chain has TRBV7-9 and TRBJ1-3; D is unclear. This CDR3 has 14 amino acids. The V and J ends lost 3 bases and 0 bases respectively, with 6 bases between them. Germline lookup yields CDR1 SEHNR and CDR2 FQNEAQ (reference sequence). CDR3 protein: CASSLAASGNTIYF. The CDR3 DNA follows: TGTGCCAGCAGCTTGGCGGCCTCTGGAAACACCATATATTTT.

This clone occurred a few times. The chain combines TRBV29-1 with TRBJ1-4; tentative D call: TRBD1 (5 bases). Germline V gene sequence: CDR1 SQVTM, CDR2 ANQGSEA. V lost 4 bases and J lost 6, with 12 bases in between. The CDR3 has 13 amino acids. The CDR3 protein is CSVAAGGDEKLFF. The CDR3, as DNA: TGCAGCGTTGCCGCGGGAGGGGATGAAAAACTGTTTTTT.

J is TRBJ2-7 and V is TRBV7-8; no definite D call. Germline CDR1 SGHVS, CDR2 FQNEAQ. The CDR3 contains 12 residues. V was shortened by 4 bases and J by 2 bases, with 6 bases between the two germline ends. CDR3 bases: TGTGCCAGCAGCTCCGGCCCCTACGAGCAGTACTTC. Its translation: CASSSGPYEQYF.

Concerning this clone: Sequence at one end of the junction differs from germline and may be a read error. Other DNA sequences within the sample encode an identical CDR3. The chain has TRBV7-3 and TRBJ2-6; 7 bases are a match to TRBD1. Germline V CDR1 and CDR2: SGHTA, FQGTGA. The CDR3 runs to 20 residues. Here the CDR3 DNA reads TGTGCCAGCAGCCCCGAGGCCATGGACAGGCTTCTCTCTGGGGCCAATGTCCTGACTTTC. It specifies CASSPEAMDRLLSGANVLTF. The entire variable domain, with the rest obtained from reference TRBV7-3 and TRBJ2-6, is as follows: GAGVSQTPSNKVTEKGKYVELRCDPISGHTALYWYRQSLGQGPEFLIYFQGTGAADDSGLPNDRFFAVRPEGSVSTLKIQRTERGDSAVYLCASSPEAMDRLLSGANVLTFGAGSRLTVL.

This clone has just a few counts. The chain has TRBV6-4 and TRBJ2-4; 9 nucleotides align to TRBD1. V gave up 4 bases and J gave up 6 bases; unmatched junction bases: 1. The CDR3 length is 13 residues. Germline V gene sequence: CDR1 MRHNA, CDR2 SNTAGT. The CDR3 DNA sequence: TGTGCCAGCAGTGGGGGACAGGGAAACATTCAGTACTTC. Its protein is CASSGGQGNIQYF.

The V gene is TRBV19, the J gene TRBJ2-1, with D possibly being TRBD1 (6 bases). There are 13 residues in the CDR3. Looked up from germline, CDR1 is LNHDA and CDR2 is SQIVND (reference sequence). V lost 5 bases and J lost 6, with 11 bases in between. The CDR3 coding sequence is TGTGCCAGTAGTGGTCAGGGGTTCAATGAGCAGTTCTTC. This encodes CASSGQGFNEQFF.

This clone has more than one count but fewer than ten. The chain couples TRBV7-9 to TRBJ2-3, with 8 bases that match TRBD1. Germline V gene lookup returns CDR1 SEHNR and CDR2 FQNEAQ (reference sequence). After removal of 7 bases from V and 5 bases from J, the junction contained 14 bases not matched to a gene. This CDR3 region has 16 residues. DNA of the CDR3: TGTGCCAGCAACGTTTTGTTACAGGGGGACGGAGATACGCAGTATTTT. It encodes CASNVLLQGDGDTQYF.

This clone was detected a few times. The chain has TRBV7-8 and TRBJ2-5, with D perhaps matching TRBD1 (6 bases). Germline V gene data show CDR1 as SGHVS and CDR2 as FQNEAQ. V shed 0 bases and J shed 7 bases, with 15 bases lying between them. CDR3 size: 15 residues. CDR3 residues: CASSLASSTTGTQYF. As DNA, the CDR3 is TGTGCCAGCAGCTTAGCGTCCTCAACGACAGGGACCCAGTACTTC.

This clone has a handful of counts. The genes are TRBV30 and TRBJ1-1; perhaps TRBD1 as D (6 bases). This CDR3 has 17 residues. Trimming pared 3 bases from V and 5 bases from J, leaving 25 bases between. Germline assignment: CDR1 GTSNPN and CDR2 SVGIG (reference sequence). CDR3: CAWRPPPTGKTDTEAFF. The CDR3 bases are TGTGCCTGGAGGCCTCCCCCGACAGGCAAGACTGATACTGAAGCTTTCTTT.

There are a few counts of this clone. This sequence joins TRBV13 and TRBJ2-7; 9 bases map to TRBD2. The germline CDR1 and CDR2 sequences are PRHDT and FYEKMQ (reference sequence). J was trimmed by 2 bases and V by 1 base; bases with no gene match: 6. This CDR3 spans 16 amino acids. The CDR3 DNA reads TGTGCCAGCAGCTTAGTAGAGGGACTAGCACCCTACGAGCAGTACTTC. It codes for CASSLVEGLAPYEQYF.

This clone has a handful of counts. The chain couples TRBV25-1 to TRBJ1-4; tentative D call: TRBD1 (6 bases). The CDR3 has 15 residues. Trimming took 2 bases from V and 4 from J, leaving 11 bases between them. Germline CDR1 MGHDK, CDR2 SYGVNS. The CDR3 loop reads CASSETGLDNEKLFF. CDR3 coding DNA: TGTGCCAGCAGTGAAACAGGGCTGGATAATGAAAAACTGTTTTTT. Complete variable domain (other parts from reference TRBV25-1 and TRBJ1-4): EADIYQTPRYLVIGTGKKITLECSQTMGHDKMYWYQQDPGMELHLIHYSYGVNSTEKGDLSSESTVSRIRTEHFPLTLESARPSHTSQYLCASSETGLDNEKLFFGSGTQLSVL.

This clone showed up just a few times. This chain connects TRBV5-6 to TRBJ2-7, with 9 nucleotides matching TRBD1. Unmatched junction bases numbered 7, after V lost 4 bases and J lost 2 bases. This CDR3 is 15 amino acids long. The germline gives CDR1 SGHDT, CDR2 YYEEEE. The CDR3 spells CASSPGDRDTYEQYF. In DNA, the CDR3 is TGTGCCAGCAGCCCCGGGGACAGGGATACCTACGAGCAGTACTTC.

The rearrangement joins TRBV6-6 to TRBJ2-3; D possibly uses TRBD1 or TRBD2 (7 bases each). CDR3 length equals 16 residues. The V end lost 6 bases, the J end lost 3 bases, and 19 bases lay between the germline ends. The germline gives CDR1 MNHNY, CDR2 SVGAGI (reference sequence). Here the CDR3 reads CASSDLAGGGTDTQYF. For the CDR3, the DNA is TGTGCCAGCAGCGATCTTGCAGGGGGAGGGACAGATACGCAGTATTTT.

This rearrangement joins TRBV15 to TRBJ1-4, with D perhaps matching TRBD1 (5 bases). Germline V gives CDR1 LNHNV, CDR2 YYDKDF (reference sequence). The CDR3 contains 15 residues. Trimming left V 0 bases short and J 6 bases short, with 11 bases between. The CDR3 DNA reads as TGTGCCACCAGCAGAGATTGGAGGGGAGATGAAAAACTGTTTTTT. Its protein is CATSRDWRGDEKLFF.

The rearrangement joins TRBV5-1 to TRBJ1-1, with TRBD1 matching over 8 bases. This CDR3 is 14 amino acids long. The ends lost 4 bases at V and 3 bases at J; junction bases unmatched: 5. Germline lookup yields CDR1 SGHRS and CDR2 YFSETQ. CDR3 sequence (DNA): TGCGCCAGCAGCCCTGACAGGGGCCACACTGAAGCTTTCTTT. Encoded protein: CASSPDRGHTEAFF.

This clone was counted between two and nine times. This rearrangement joins TRBV7-8 to TRBJ2-1; D gene uncertain. CDR3 length: 11 amino acids. V lost 1 base, J lost 5 bases, and 0 bases lay in between. Germline V lookup: CDR1 SGHVS, CDR2 FQNEAQ. CDR3 nucleotide sequence: TGTGCCAGCAGCTTAGACAATGAGCAGTTCTTC. It encodes CASSLDNEQFF.

This clone was counted only a few times. The chain uses TRBV5-1 and TRBJ2-7, with 7 nucleotides matching TRBD1. Germline V lookup: CDR1 SGHRS, CDR2 YFSETQ. Trimming cost V 1 base and J 2 bases; bases outside gene matches: 9. The CDR3 runs to 16 residues. Here the CDR3 reads CASSLSSTGVPYEQYF. The CDR3 region has the DNA TGCGCCAGCAGCTTGTCCAGTACAGGGGTCCCCTACGAGCAGTACTTC.

This chain joins TRBV30 and TRBJ2-3, with TRBD1 matching 11 bases. Germline lookup yields CDR1 GTSNPN and CDR2 SVGIG (reference sequence). The V and J ends lost 5 bases and 3 bases, in that order; junction bases with no gene match: 7. The CDR3 loop spans 15 amino acids. CDR3 loop: CAWGPGQGVTDTQYF. DNA for the CDR3: TGTGCCTGGGGGCCGGGACAGGGGGTTACAGATACGCAGTATTTT.

This chain uses TRBV6-5 with TRBJ2-3, with D perhaps assigned TRBD1 or TRBD2 (5 bases each). Trimming removed 2 bases at V and 2 bases at J, with 11 bases between. This CDR3 region has 15 residues. The germline gives CDR1 MNHEY, CDR2 SVGAGI. This CDR3 is CASSYGTTNTDTQYF. For the CDR3, the DNA is TGTGCCAGCAGTTACGGGACGACAAACACAGATACGCAGTATTTT.

In this sample, this clone turned up a few times. The chain recombines TRBV6-5 with TRBJ2-1; TRBD2 matches at 10 bases. This CDR3 is built from 16 residues. J lost 7 bases, V lost 1 base, and 7 bases had no gene match. From germline, CDR1 is MNHEY and CDR2 SVGAGI. CDR3 amino acids: CASSYYKSGLANEQFF. CDR3 sequence (DNA): TGTGCCAGCAGTTACTACAAATCGGGACTAGCGAATGAGCAGTTCTTC.

This clone was detected only a few times. The chain recombines TRBV9 with TRBJ2-1; 16 bases are shared with TRBD2. Germline V CDR1 and CDR2: SGDLS, YYNGEE. Germline trimming cut 4 bases from V and 10 bases from J; bases unmatched to any gene: 11. This CDR3 is built from 17 residues. The CDR3 DNA sequence: TGTGCCAGCAGCCCCAGCGGGACTAGCGGGGGGGCCGGGGAGCAGTTCTTC. This sequence encodes CASSPSGTSGGAGEQFF.

This sequence joins TRBV7-9 and TRBJ2-5; a weak D match, TRBD1 (6 bases). This CDR3 region has 15 residues. Trimming took off 6 bases at V and 3 bases at J, with 17 bases between the two ends. CDR1 SEHNR and CDR2 FQNEAQ come from the germline V gene (reference sequence). For the CDR3, the DNA is TGTGCCAGCAGTTATACTCGGGACACTGAAGAGACCCAGTACTTC. The encoded protein is CASSYTRDTEETQYF.

The rearrangement joins TRBV28 to TRBJ2-5; TRBD2 matches 8 bases. This CDR3 has 13 amino acids. Germline V CDR1 and CDR2: MDHEN, SYDVKM. Trimming removed 3 bases from V and 5 bases from J; junction bases left unmatched: 2. CDR3 sequence reads: CASSFGGRETQYF. The CDR3 DNA sequence: TGTGCCAGCAGTTTCGGCGGGAGGGAGACCCAGTACTTC.

Points on this clone: Other DNA sequences within the sample encode an identical CDR3. The genes are TRBV10-3 and TRBJ1-1; perhaps TRBD1 as D (5 bases). This CDR3 contains 15 residues. From germline, CDR1 is ENHRY and CDR2 SYGVKD. The V end lost 0 bases, the J end lost 2 bases, and 10 bases lay between the germline ends. CDR3 amino acids: CAISESPGGNTEAFF. CDR3 bases: TGTGCCATCAGTGAGTCCCCGGGGGGAAACACTGAAGCTTTCTTT.